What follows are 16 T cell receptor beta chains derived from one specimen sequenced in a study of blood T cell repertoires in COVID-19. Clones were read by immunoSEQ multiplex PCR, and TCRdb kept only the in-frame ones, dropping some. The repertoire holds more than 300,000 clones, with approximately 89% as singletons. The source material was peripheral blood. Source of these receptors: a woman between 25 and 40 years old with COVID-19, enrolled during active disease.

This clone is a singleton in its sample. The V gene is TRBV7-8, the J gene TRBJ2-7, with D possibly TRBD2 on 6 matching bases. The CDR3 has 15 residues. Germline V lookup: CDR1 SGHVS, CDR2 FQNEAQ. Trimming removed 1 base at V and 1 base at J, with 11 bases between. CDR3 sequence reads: CASSLVLARSYEQYF. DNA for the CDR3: TGTGCCAGCAGCTTAGTTCTAGCGCGATCCTACGAGCAGTACTTC. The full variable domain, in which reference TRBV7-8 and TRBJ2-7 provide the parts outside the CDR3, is GAGVSQSPRYKVAKRGQDVALRCDPISGHVSLFWYQQALGQGPEFLTYFQNEAQLDKSGLPSDRFFAERPEGSVSTLKIQRTQQEDSAVYLCASSLVLARSYEQYFGPGTRLTVT.

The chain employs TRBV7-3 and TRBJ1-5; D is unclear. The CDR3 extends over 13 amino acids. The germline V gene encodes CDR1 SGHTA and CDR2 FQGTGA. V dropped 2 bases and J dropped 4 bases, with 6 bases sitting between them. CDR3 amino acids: CASSLGPNQPQHF. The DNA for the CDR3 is TGTGCCAGCAGCTTAGGGCCGAATCAGCCCCAGCATTTT.

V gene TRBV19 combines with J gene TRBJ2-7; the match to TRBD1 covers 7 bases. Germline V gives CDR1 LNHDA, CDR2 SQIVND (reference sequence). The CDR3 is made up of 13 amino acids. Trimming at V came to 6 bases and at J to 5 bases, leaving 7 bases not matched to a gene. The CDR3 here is CASSYRGLDEQYF. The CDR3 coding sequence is TGTGCCAGTAGCTACAGGGGATTGGACGAGCAGTACTTC.

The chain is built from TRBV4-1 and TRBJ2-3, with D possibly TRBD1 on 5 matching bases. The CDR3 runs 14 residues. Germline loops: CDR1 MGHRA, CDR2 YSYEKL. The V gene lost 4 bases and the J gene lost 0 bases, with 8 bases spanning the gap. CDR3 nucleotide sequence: TGCGCCAGCAGCCCTCGACAGAGCACAGATACGCAGTATTTT. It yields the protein CASSPRQSTDTQYF.

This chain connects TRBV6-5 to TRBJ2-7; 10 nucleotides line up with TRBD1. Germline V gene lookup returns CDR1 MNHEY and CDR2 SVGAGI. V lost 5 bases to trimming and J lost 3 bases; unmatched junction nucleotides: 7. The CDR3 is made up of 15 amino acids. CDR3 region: CASSPIRDRGYEQYF. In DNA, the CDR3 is TGTGCCAGCAGTCCAATCCGGGACAGGGGCTACGAGCAGTACTTC.

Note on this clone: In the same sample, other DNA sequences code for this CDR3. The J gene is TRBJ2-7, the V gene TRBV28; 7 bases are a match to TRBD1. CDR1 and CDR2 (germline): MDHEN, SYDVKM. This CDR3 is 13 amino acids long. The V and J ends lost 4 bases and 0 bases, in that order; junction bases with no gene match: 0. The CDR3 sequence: CASSWDSSYEQYF. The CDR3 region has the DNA TGTGCCAGCAGTTGGGACAGCTCCTACGAGCAGTACTTC. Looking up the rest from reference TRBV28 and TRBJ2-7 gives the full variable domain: DVKVTQSSRYLVKRTGEKVFLECVQDMDHENMFWYRQDPGLGLRLIYFSYDVKMKEKGDIPEGYSVSREKKERFSLILESASTNQTSMYLCASSWDSSYEQYFGPGTRLTVT.

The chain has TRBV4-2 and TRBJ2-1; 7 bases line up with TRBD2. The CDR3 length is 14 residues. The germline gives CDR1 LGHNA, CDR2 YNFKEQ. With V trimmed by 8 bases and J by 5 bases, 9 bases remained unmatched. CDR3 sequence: CASRRTGGHNEQFF. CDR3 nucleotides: TGTGCCAGCCGCCGCACGGGGGGACACAATGAGCAGTTCTTC.

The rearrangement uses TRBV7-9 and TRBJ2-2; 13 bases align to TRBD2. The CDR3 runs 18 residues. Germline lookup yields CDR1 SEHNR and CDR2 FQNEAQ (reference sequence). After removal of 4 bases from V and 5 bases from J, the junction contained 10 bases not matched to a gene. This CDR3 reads CASSSARLAGGRTGELFF. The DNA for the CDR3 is TGTGCCAGCAGCTCCGCCCGACTAGCGGGAGGAAGGACCGGGGAGCTGTTTTTT.

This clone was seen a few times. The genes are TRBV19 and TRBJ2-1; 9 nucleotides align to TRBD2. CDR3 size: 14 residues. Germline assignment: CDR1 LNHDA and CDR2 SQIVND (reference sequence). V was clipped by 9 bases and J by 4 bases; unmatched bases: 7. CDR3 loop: CASARTSEYNEQFF. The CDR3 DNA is TGTGCCAGCGCACGGACTAGCGAGTACAATGAGCAGTTCTTC.

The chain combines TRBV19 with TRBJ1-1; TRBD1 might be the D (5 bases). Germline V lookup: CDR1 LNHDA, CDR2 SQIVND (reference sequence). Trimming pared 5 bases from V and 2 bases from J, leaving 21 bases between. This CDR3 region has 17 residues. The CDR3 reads CASSGIFWAQGNTEAFF. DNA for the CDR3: TGTGCCAGTAGTGGAATATTTTGGGCCCAGGGAAACACTGAAGCTTTCTTT.

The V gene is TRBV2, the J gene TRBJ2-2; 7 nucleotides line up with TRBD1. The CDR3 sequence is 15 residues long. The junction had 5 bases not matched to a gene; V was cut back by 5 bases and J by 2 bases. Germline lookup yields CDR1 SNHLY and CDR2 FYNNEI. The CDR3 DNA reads TGTGCCAGCAGTAGTCCAGGGGGAAACACCGGGGAGCTGTTTTTT. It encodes CASSSPGGNTGELFF.

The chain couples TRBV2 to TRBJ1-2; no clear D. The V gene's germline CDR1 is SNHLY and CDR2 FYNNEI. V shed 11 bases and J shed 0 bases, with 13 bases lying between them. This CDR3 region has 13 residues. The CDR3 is CADATGSNYGYTF. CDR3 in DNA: TGTGCCGACGCAACGGGATCTAACTATGGCTACACCTTC.

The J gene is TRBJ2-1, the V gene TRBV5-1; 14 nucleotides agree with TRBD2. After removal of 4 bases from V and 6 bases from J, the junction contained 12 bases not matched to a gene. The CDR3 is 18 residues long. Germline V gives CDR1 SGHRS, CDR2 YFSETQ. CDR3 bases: TGCGCCAGCAGCCCTGGGACTAGCGGGAGTCGGGCCCCCAATGAGCAGTTCTTC. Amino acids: CASSPGTSGSRAPNEQFF.

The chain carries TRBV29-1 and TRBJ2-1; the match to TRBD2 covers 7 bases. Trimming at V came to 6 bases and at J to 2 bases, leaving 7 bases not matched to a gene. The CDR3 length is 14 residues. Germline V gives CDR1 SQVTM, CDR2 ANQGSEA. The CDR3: CSVSTSITYNEQFF. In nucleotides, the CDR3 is TGCAGCGTCTCGACTAGCATTACCTACAATGAGCAGTTCTTC.

The CDR3 DNA is TGCGCCAGCAGCCGATGGACAGGTAAAGTGTCTGGGGCCAACGTCCTGACTTTC. Translation gives CASSRWTGKVSGANVLTF. The chain is built from TRBV5-1 and TRBJ2-6; TRBD1 aligns across 7 bases. CDR1 and CDR2 from the germline V gene are SGHRS and YFSETQ. The CDR3 length is 18 residues. The trim removed 4 bases at V and 1 base at J, leaving 11 bases unmatched.

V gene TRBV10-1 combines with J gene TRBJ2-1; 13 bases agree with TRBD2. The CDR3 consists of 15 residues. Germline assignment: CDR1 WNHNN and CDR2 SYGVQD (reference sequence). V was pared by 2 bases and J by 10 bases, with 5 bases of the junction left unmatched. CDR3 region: CASSEGLAGAQEQFF. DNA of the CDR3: TGCGCCAGCAGTGAGGGACTAGCGGGAGCTCAGGAGCAGTTCTTC.